This section outlines one TCR beta chain sequence together with its context. It has no known antigen specificity. Base qualities are missing; no much larger clone stands one base away. Here V drops 4 bases and J drops 6 bases, and the junction holds 4 bases not matched to any gene. CDR1 and CDR2, looked up from the germline V gene (reference sequence), are LGHDT and YNNKEL. The CDR3, from cysteine to phenylalanine, totals 14 residues. Only the CDR3 DNA stays, 42 bases, in frame from base 1. Separate amplification of TCR alpha and beta chain libraries was performed from the second PCR step onward. The CMV status of each donor was determined by measuring IFNgamma production from CD4+ T cells after fresh PBMCs had been stimulated overnight with CMV viral lysate. CD4 T cells were positively selected with Miltenyi beads, followed by positive selection of CD8 T cells from the CD4-negative fraction. Cells stained for CD3, CD4, CD8, CD45RA, CD27 and a live/dead dye were sorted on a BD Aria II into four subsets by CD45RA and CD27. Blood came from three healthy volunteers, each fractionated into CD4 and CD8 T cells and then into four differentiation subsets. Roughly 130 ml of peripheral blood was collected from each donor, and PBMC were isolated by Ficoll-Paque PLUS density-gradient centrifugation. After sorting, cells were lysed in RLT buffer, RNA was extracted using a Qiagen RNeasy kit, and the extracted RNA was stored at -80 degrees C.

Libraries were built with UMI-ligation and nested PCR. The beta constant-region primer was an equimolar mix of two oligonucleotides covering both TRBC1 and TRBC2. A single-stranded oligonucleotide bearing the SP2 primer plus a 12-nucleotide UMI was ligated onto the 3' end of the cDNA by T4 RNA ligase 1. The ligated cDNA went through four rounds of PCR with nested alpha and beta constant-region primers together with the SP2 primer. The ligation reaction was incubated at 16°C for roughly 18-25 hours. PCR2 was typically performed as a SYBR Green qPCR and was stopped at a predetermined threshold so that over-amplification was prevented. All purifications after the first were performed with Agencourt AMPure XP magnetic beads. Library amounts were measured by Qubit and library quality was assessed on a TapeStation, where the main peak was expected at around 650 bp. Pooled libraries were sequenced on an Illumina MiSeq using v2 2x251 paired-end kits, and typically roughly 0.85-2.2 million reads were obtained per sample. Each sample library was pooled at approximately 4 nM, and about 4.5-7.5% PhiX was included to improve cluster recognition. Under the source paper's analysis protocol: FASTQ reads processed by Demultiplexor were assigned V and J genes by Decombinator through tag matching that tolerated a single base-pair mismatch. By using UMIs, Collapsinator corrected both sequencing errors and the frequency errors caused by PCR heterogeneity. TCRs were translated and CDR3s were extracted from the conserved cysteine to the FGXG phenylalanine by CDR3Translator, with non-productive sequences being flagged. Repertoires were subsampled to equal numbers of UMI-defined TCRs before Gini, Shannon entropy and inverse Simpson indices were calculated. Power-law fits to clonotype abundance distributions were performed by maximum likelihood within the linear range. Similar UMI counts, unique TCR numbers and clonal distributions were obtained with the pipeline and with MIGEC on one naive CD8 sample. In one analysis, naive TCRs that were also found in any memory subset of the same donor were excluded from the naive repertoire. A set of 7,322 CMV-associated CDR3 sequences, compiled from VDJdb and a published dataset, was used to search the repertoires. The raw public data were reprocessed by TCRdb itself: fastp quality trimming at Q25, MiXCR clonotype calling, in-frame beta chains only. Duplicate CDR3 protein sequences are folded into a single record with the most common DNA and genes. Here the V and J calls rest on TCRdb's processing, not on the authors' analysis. This sample gives 150,000 or so distinct CDR3 sequences in total; over 15% of them show up just once. The top ten clonotypes cover about 0.15% of the sample.

The data derive from a study of naive and memory T cell subsets (dated by TCRdb to between 2016 and 2019). Background on the whole study: Sorted naive and memory T cell subsets from peripheral blood were analyzed in the study using a UMI-based, open-source pipeline for TCR alpha and beta sequencing. RNA was DNase-treated and reverse transcribed with TCR constant-region primers, mostly using SuperScript III. The results of the functional CMV T cell responses matched the IgG serology results in every case.

General study outcomes and caveats: TCR abundance followed a power law whose exponent differed between naive and memory subsets but was consistent across the three individuals. Gini index rose and Shannon and inverse Simpson diversity fell from naive through CM, EM and EMRA in both CD4 and CD8 cells. RNA-based TCR counts may be influenced by expression changes linked to T cell activation and differentiation. After error correction, only a single occurrence was seen for over 85% of naive TCR sequences, so much steeper abundance distributions were produced than in memory subsets. Clonotypes were defined as single alpha or beta chain sequences, not paired alpha/beta receptors. The repertoire findings for the naive and memory subsets could not be validated, as no ground truth was available. Naive repertoires, especially CD8, contained a few larger clonotypes, possibly memory cells re-expressing CD45RA.

The TCR originated in a human donor in good health. Sequenced: naive CD4+ T cells from blood. This sample's cell subset or site label indicates: naive T cells, CD45RA high CD27+. In this chain, TRBV3-1 is recombined with TRBJ1-5, with 9 bases matching TRBD1. The CDR3 reads as follows: CASSRGQGAQPQHF. The sequence in DNA is TGTGCCAGCAGCCGGGGACAGGGAGCTCAGCCCCAGCATTTT.